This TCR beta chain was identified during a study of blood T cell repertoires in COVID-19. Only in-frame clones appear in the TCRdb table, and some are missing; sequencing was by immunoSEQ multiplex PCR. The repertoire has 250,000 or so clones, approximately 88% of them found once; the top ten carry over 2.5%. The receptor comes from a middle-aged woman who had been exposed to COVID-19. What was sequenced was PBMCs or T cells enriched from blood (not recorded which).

This chain's CDR3 is CASSSEGLARDGTDTQYF. CDR3 in DNA: TGTGCCAGCAGCTCCGAGGGACTAGCGCGGGACGGCACAGATACGCAGTATTTT. The chain has TRBV5-4 and TRBJ2-3; the match to TRBD2 covers 10 bases. Germline CDR1 and CDR2: SGHNT and YYREEE (reference sequence). The CDR3 runs 18 residues. Trimming removed 3 bases from V and 1 base from J; junction bases left unmatched: 11.